This T cell receptor (beta chain) was captured by sequencing in a study of shared clonotypes between healthy human individuals. On the study more broadly: CD4 naive and CD4 memory each took three plates per donor, while CD8 naive took two and CD8 memory one. Findings of the study overall: Across subsets, estimated richness was generally greater for naive than for memory populations. Rarefaction exposed incomplete sorted-subset sequencing despite large depth.

Remarks on this clone: Its specificity is unknown.

Here immunoSEQ multiplex PCR was the method, and the copy in TCRdb shows in-frame clones only, minus some. The sample has roughly 1,000,000 clones, around three quarters seen once; the top ten hold about 0.52%. Only Caucasian adults living in Nashville, Tennessee served as donors. The CDR3 has 15 amino acids. The ends lost 0 bases at V and 5 bases at J; junction bases unmatched: 6. Germline V lookup: CDR1 SGHNT, CDR2 YYREEE (reference sequence). The source material was memory CD4+ T cells from PBMCs. Indicated subset: CD45RA-negative fraction. This TCR was recovered from a man younger than 35 in good health. Some clones in this sample may be carry-over from other donors' samples. The chain joins TRBV5-4 to TRBJ2-7; TRBD1 matches at 9 bases. Written as DNA, the CDR3 is TGTGCCAGCAGCTTGGGGGACAGGGACTTGGACGAGCAGTACTTC. Its translation is CASSLGDRDLDEQYF.